The T cell receptor beta chain described here comes from a study of CXCR3-negative and CXCR3-positive naive CD8 T cells. Study-wide points: Naive cells with CXCR3 showed TRB CDR3s that were more hydrophobic than those in CXCR3-negative naive cells. The study found that naive CXCR3-negative and CXCR3-positive cells shared TRBV-TRBJ usage, while memory cells differed.

CDR3 length: 16 residues. The germline V gene encodes CDR1 SGHAT and CDR2 FQNNGV. With respect to this clonotype: Its antigen is unknown.

5' RACE that incorporated UMI labels was used to prepare the TRB cDNA libraries. TCRdb reprocessed the 5' RACE reads and keeps a single row for each CDR3 protein, giving no DNA. The table for this sample gives about 140,000 distinct CDR3 sequences. The chain carries TRBV11-2 and TRBJ1-4. The sequencing sample was made of naive CXCR3+ CD8+ T cells from blood. The subset denotes: CD45RO-CCR7+CD27+CD95- naive CD8+ T cells expressing CXCR3 (TNR3+). This sequence was found in a human donor in good health. Some clones in this sample may be carry-over from other donors' samples. CDR3 in amino acids: CASSLGAGTPDEKLFF.